The clone carrying this TCR beta chain showed up many times. Its target is not known. TCRdb reprocessed the 5' RACE reads with MiXCR, giving one entry per CDR3 protein. Altogether about 140,000 distinct CDR3 sequences are present, 14% being singletons, with the ten largest covering 25% to 30%. The sample is drawn from a study of T-cell memory formation after mild COVID-19. Points from the study as a whole: CD4/CD8 balance held among clones contracting day 15 to 85, and later expanders leaned CD4+. Some responding clones appeared in pre-infection memory, suggesting cross-reactive memory joined.

The CDR3 is 14 amino acids. With 4 bases clipped from V and 2 bases from J, the junction kept 0 bases outside the gene matches. Germline V gene sequence: CDR1 SEHNR, CDR2 FQNEAQ (reference sequence). The gene calls are TRBV7-9 and TRBJ2-1, with TRBD2 identical over 9 bases. The sample comprised PBMCs or a T cell subset sorted from them (not recorded which). This TCR came from an adult woman who had mild COVID-19 (a few samples of this study predate the infection). Cell type and time point are not known. The CDR3 sequence is CASSSSGAYNEQFF. The CDR3 bases are TGTGCCAGCAGCTCTAGCGGGGCCTACAATGAGCAGTTCTTC.